These 19 T cell receptor beta chains were all obtained from the same sample, sequenced in a study of human T cells and chemical hapten exposure. MiXCR, run by TCRdb on the RACE reads, gives a single entry per CDR3 protein. Of under 75,000 distinct CDR3 sequences in the sample, approximately 12% were seen once. Sample time point: patch test 3, about 24 weeks after DPC sensitization. Treatment denoted: therapeutic diphenylcyclopropenone sensitization with weekly scalp DPC. The source was whole blood, collected in connection with sensitization to the hapten diphenylcyclopropenone (DPC). These TCRs come from a woman aged 50 to 60 with alopecia areata. Some clones in this sample may be carry-over from other donors' samples.

This clonotype has a handful of counts. The chain uses TRBV5-1 and TRBJ1-1, with unresolved D. Germline CDR1 SGHRS, CDR2 YFSETQ. The ends were cut back, 0 bases at V and 5 bases at J, with 14 bases in the middle. This CDR3 spans 15 amino acids. The CDR3 sequence is CASSLEPGSVTEAFF. The CDR3 DNA sequence: TGCGCCAGCAGCTTGGAACCGGGGTCGGTGACTGAAGCTTTCTTT.

Ten or more counts support this clonotype. The chain has TRBV28 and TRBJ1-5, with TRBD1 matching over 10 bases. Trimming removed 6 bases from V and 3 bases from J; junction bases left unmatched: 8. The CDR3 extends over 16 amino acids. Germline V gene sequence: CDR1 MDHEN, CDR2 SYDVKM. The CDR3 DNA sequence: TGTGCCAGCAGCCGATCCGGGACAGGGGCCAATCAGCCCCAGCATTTT. Translation: CASSRSGTGANQPQHF.

The chain carries TRBV18 and TRBJ2-7; D is uncertain. Germline lookup yields CDR1 KGHSH and CDR2 LQKENI. Trimming left V 5 bases short and J 7 bases short, with 21 bases between. CDR3 length: 15 amino acids. The chain's CDR3 is CASSARTPPMSEQYF. In nucleotides, the CDR3 is TGTGCCAGCTCAGCTCGGACCCCCCCCATGAGTGAGCAGTACTTC.

The gene calls are TRBV7-2 and TRBJ1-5; D is ambiguous. The CDR3 has 13 residues. The germline V gene has CDR1 SGHTA and CDR2 FQGNSA. V was shortened by 5 bases and J by 4 bases, with 9 bases between the two germline ends. This CDR3 is CASSAGINQPQHF. DNA of the CDR3: TGTGCCAGCAGCGCGGGGATTAATCAGCCCCAGCATTTT.

The table lists this clonotype with many counts. This chain joins TRBV28 and TRBJ1-5; no clear D gene. The CDR3 runs to 13 residues. Trimming stripped 3 bases from V and 0 bases from J, with 3 bases between. Germline-derived CDR1 and CDR2 are MDHEN and SYDVKM. CDR3 residues: CASSLDSNQPQHF. The CDR3 coding sequence is TGTGCCAGCAGTTTGGATAGCAATCAGCCCCAGCATTTT.

This clonotype was counted many times. The chain employs TRBV3-1 and TRBJ2-5; TRBD1 might be the D (5 bases). This CDR3 spans 17 amino acids. V dropped 0 bases and J dropped 7 bases, with 21 bases sitting between them. CDR1 is LGHDT, CDR2 YNNKEL, per germline (reference sequence). CDR3 coding DNA: TGTGCCAGCAGCCAAGATTACTTAGTGGGCAGGGTTGCGACCCAGTACTTC. It yields the protein CASSQDYLVGRVATQYF.

This clonotype came up many times. This rearrangement joins TRBV18 to TRBJ1-2, with D unclear. Germline V gene data show CDR1 as KGHSH and CDR2 as LQKENI. The CDR3 is 14 amino acids. Trimming took 3 bases from V and 6 from J, leaving 14 bases between them. CDR3 loop: CASSPSSGFHGYTF. The DNA for the CDR3 is TGTGCCAGCTCACCGAGTTCCGGATTTCATGGCTACACCTTC.

This clonotype appeared many times. The chain recombines TRBV4-1 with TRBJ1-1, with a tentative D call TRBD1 (5 bases). This CDR3 is 16 amino acids long. V was clipped by 2 bases and J by 2 bases, with 15 bases between them. Per the germline V gene, CDR1 is MGHRA and CDR2 is YSYEKL. The CDR3 sequence is CASSQHPQGFNTEAFF. CDR3 in DNA: TGCGCCAGCAGCCAACACCCCCAGGGATTTAACACTGAAGCTTTCTTT.

This clonotype has at least ten counts. This chain links TRBV4-1 with TRBJ1-1, with 7 positions matching TRBD1. Germline loops: CDR1 MGHRA, CDR2 YSYEKL. This CDR3 comprises 14 residues. After removal of 5 bases from V and 4 bases from J, the junction contained 7 bases not matched to a gene. The CDR3 is CASSSRQGSTEAFF. The CDR3 DNA reads as TGCGCCAGCAGCTCCCGACAGGGCTCCACTGAAGCTTTCTTT.

This chain uses TRBV12-3 or TRBV12-4 with TRBJ1-1, with D tentatively TRBD1 (6 bases). The CDR3 is 13 residues long. V lost 6 bases and J lost 8, with 16 bases in between. CDR3 in DNA: TGTGCCAGCAGCCGAGAACAGGGAGGCGAAGCTTTCTTT. Translating gives CASSREQGGEAFF.

V usage is TRBV4-1 and J usage is TRBJ2-7; TRBD2 matches at 10 bases. Losses at the gene ends were 0 bases for V and 3 bases for J; bases not matched to a gene: 5. The CDR3 runs 16 residues. Germline V gene data show CDR1 as MGHRA and CDR2 as YSYEKL. The CDR3 region has the DNA TGCGCCAGCAGCCAAGAACCACTAGCGGGACTCTACGAGCAGTACTTC. Translating gives CASSQEPLAGLYEQYF.

This clonotype was counted a few times. The CDR3 sequence: CSVEGEGASEAFF. The CDR3 bases are TGCAGCGTTGAAGGGGAGGGGGCATCTGAAGCTTTCTTT. The chain is built from TRBV29-1 and TRBJ1-1, with 7 bases aligning to TRBD1. Looked up from germline, CDR1 is SQVTM and CDR2 is ANQGSEA. With V trimmed by 1 base and J by 6 bases, 5 bases remained unmatched. CDR3 size: 13 residues.

This clonotype was seen repeatedly, ten times or more. This rearrangement joins TRBV12-3 or TRBV12-4 to TRBJ2-1; possibly TRBD2 for D (5 bases). V was trimmed by 5 bases and J by 3 bases, leaving 20 bases between them. The CDR3 spans 17 residues. The CDR3, as DNA: TGTGCCAGCAGTCCCTCGGTCGGAGGAAAGGGCTACAATGAGCAGTTCTTC. Its translation is CASSPSVGGKGYNEQFF.

This clonotype was observed many times. V and J are TRBV13 and TRBJ1-6; TRBD1 matches at 7 bases. Germline values: CDR1 PRHDT, CDR2 FYEKMQ (reference sequence). The trim removed 5 bases at V and 10 bases at J, leaving 11 bases unmatched. This CDR3 has 15 amino acids. CDR3 nucleotides: TGTGCCAGCAGCGAATACAGACAGGGCCTCTCACCCCTCCACTTT. It yields the protein CASSEYRQGLSPLHF.

For this clonotype: Being one base from a much bigger clone, this may be a read error. It is likely a read error, because the conserved phenylalanine at the end of the CDR3 is missing. The chain employs TRBV20-1 and TRBJ2-7; D is perhaps TRBD1 (5 bases). Trimming removed 6 bases at V and 5 bases at J, with 23 bases between. This CDR3 is 15 amino acids long. Germline V lookup: CDR1 DFQATT, CDR2 SNEGSKA (reference sequence). This chain's CDR3 is CSALPLDISLDEQYY. In DNA form, the CDR3 reads TGCAGTGCCCTACCTCTGGACATCAGTCTGGACGAGCAGTACTAC.

Only a few counts were recorded for this clonotype. The rearrangement uses TRBV2 and TRBJ2-6; D is unresolved. The CDR3 is made up of 16 amino acids. The germline V and J ends were trimmed by 4 bases and 1 base, with 11 bases remaining between them. Germline V gene lookup returns CDR1 SNHLY and CDR2 FYNNEI. In DNA, the CDR3 is TGTGCCAGCAGTGTCCTTCGGTCTTCTGGGGCCAACGTCCTGACTTTC. Translated, it gives CASSVLRSSGANVLTF.

This clonotype was counted only a few times. The chain joins TRBV7-9 to TRBJ1-1; D is unresolved. Germline V gene sequence: CDR1 SEHNR, CDR2 FQNEAQ (reference sequence). The CDR3 contains 12 residues. Trimming stripped 4 bases from V and 4 bases from J, with 7 bases between. The CDR3 coding sequence is TGTGCCAGCAGCTCTCGGGTCACTGAAGCTTTCTTT. This encodes CASSSRVTEAFF.

This clonotype was detected ten times or more. The CDR3 spells CSVETDSTDTQYF. DNA of the CDR3: TGCAGCGTCGAAACCGACAGCACAGATACGCAGTATTTT. The gene calls are TRBV29-1 and TRBJ2-3; D is unresolved. This CDR3 has 13 amino acids. From germline, CDR1 is SQVTM and CDR2 ANQGSEA. V gave up 6 bases and J gave up 0 bases, with 10 bases separating them.

This clonotype was recorded many times. The chain uses TRBV10-3 and TRBJ1-3, with TRBD1 matching over 8 bases. J was trimmed by 3 bases and V by 6 bases; bases with no gene match: 4. Germline CDR1 is ENHRY and CDR2 is SYGVKD. The CDR3 runs 14 residues. The DNA of the CDR3 is TGTGCCATCAGGACAGGGGACATTGGAAACACCATATATTTT. As protein: CAIRTGDIGNTIYF.